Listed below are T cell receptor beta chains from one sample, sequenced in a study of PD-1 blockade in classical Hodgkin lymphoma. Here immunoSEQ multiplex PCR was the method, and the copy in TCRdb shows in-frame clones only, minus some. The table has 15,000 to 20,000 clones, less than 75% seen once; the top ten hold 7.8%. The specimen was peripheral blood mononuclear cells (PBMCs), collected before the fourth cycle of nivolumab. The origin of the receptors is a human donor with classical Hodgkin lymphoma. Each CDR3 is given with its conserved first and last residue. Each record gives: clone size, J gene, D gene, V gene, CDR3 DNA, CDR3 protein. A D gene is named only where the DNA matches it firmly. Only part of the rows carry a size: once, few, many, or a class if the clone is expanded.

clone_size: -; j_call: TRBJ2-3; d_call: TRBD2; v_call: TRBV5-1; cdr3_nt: TGCGCCAGCAGCTTGGTTTCGCTAGCGGGAGGAAAAGATACGCAGTATTTT; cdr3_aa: CASSLVSLAGGKDTQYF
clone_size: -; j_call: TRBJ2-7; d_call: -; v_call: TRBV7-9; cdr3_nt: TGTGCCAGCAGCTTAGCGACAGGAGCCCCCGGCGAGCAGTACTTC; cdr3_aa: CASSLATGAPGEQYF
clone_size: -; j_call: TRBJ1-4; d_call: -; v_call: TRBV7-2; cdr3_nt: TGTGCCAGCAGCTATGGGGGGCTCGGGAAACTGTTTTTT; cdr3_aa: CASSYGGLGKLFF
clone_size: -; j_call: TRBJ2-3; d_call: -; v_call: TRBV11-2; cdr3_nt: TGTGCCAGCAGCTTTAGTCCCGCAGCAGATACGCAGTATTTT; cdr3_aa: CASSFSPAADTQYF
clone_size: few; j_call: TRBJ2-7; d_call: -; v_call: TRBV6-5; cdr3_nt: TGTGCCAGCAGTTACAACTGGTTCTCCTACGAGCAGTACTTC; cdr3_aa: CASSYNWFSYEQYF
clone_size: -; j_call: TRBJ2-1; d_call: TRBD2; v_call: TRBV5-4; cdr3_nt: TGTGCCAGCAGCTCCGCTAGAGGTGCTAGCGGGAGTGGGGGAGTGATTGAGCAGTTCTTC; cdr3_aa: CASSSARGASGSGGVIEQFF
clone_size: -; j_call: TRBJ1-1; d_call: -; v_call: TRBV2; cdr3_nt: TGTGCCAGCAGTGTATGGGAGAACACTGAAGCTTTCTTT; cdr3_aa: CASSVWENTEAFF
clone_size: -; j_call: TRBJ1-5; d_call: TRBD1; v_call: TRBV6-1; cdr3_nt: TGTGCCAGCAGTGAAACGATCGTAGGACAGGGGTATCAGCCCCAGCATTTT; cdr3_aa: CASSETIVGQGYQPQHF
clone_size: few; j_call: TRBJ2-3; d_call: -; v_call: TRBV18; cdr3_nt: TGTGCCAGCTCCCCCCTGAGGACAGATACGCAGTATTTT; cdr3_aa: CASSPLRTDTQYF
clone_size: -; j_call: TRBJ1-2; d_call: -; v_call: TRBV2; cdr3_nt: TGTGCCAGCCCGGGTGGGGGGGACTATGGCTACACCTTC; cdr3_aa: CASPGGGDYGYTF
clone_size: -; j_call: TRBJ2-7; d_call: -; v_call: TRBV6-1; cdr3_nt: TGTGCCAGCAGTGAATACAGCGAGCAGTACTTC; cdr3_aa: CASSEYSEQYF
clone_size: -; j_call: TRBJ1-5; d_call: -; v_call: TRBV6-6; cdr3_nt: TGTGCCAGCAGTTACGACAGACCCCAAAATCAGCCCCAGCATTTT; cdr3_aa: CASSYDRPQNQPQHF
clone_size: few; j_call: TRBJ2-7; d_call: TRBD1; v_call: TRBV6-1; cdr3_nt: TGTGCCAGCAGTGAAGCAGGGACAGTTCTAGCCTACGAGCAGTACTTC; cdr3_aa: CASSEAGTVLAYEQYF
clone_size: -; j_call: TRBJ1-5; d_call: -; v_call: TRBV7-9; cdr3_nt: TGTGCCACCTCTGGGGATAGCAATCAGCCCCAGCATTTT; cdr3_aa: CATSGDSNQPQHF
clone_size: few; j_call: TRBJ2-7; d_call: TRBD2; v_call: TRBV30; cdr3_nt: TGTGCCTGGAGGGCCCCCCGGGTAGCGGGAGGGTCCTCCTACGAGCAGTACTTC; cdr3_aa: CAWRAPRVAGGSSYEQYF
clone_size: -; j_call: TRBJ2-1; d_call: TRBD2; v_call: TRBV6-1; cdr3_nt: TGTGCCACACGTGGGGGACTAGCGCTAGATGAGCAGTTCTTC; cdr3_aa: CATRGGLALDEQFF
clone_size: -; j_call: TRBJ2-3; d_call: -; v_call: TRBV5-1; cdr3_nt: TGCGCCAGCAACGAGGGAACGCCAGATACGCAGTATTTT; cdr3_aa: CASNEGTPDTQYF
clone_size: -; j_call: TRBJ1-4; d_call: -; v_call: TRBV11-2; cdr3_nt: TGTGCCAGCAGCTTAGCCTTAAATGAAAAACTGTTTTTT; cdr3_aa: CASSLALNEKLFF
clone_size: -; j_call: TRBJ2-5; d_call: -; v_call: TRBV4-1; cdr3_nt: TGCGCCAGCAGCCAATGGCGTGGAGAGACCCAGTACTTC; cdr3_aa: CASSQWRGETQYF
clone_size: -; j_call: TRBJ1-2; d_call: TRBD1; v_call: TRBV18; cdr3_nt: TGTGCCAGCTCACTGACAGGGTTGGAGGGCTACACCTTC; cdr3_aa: CASSLTGLEGYTF
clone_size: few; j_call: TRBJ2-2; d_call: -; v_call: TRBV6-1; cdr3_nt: TGTGCCGCTCCAGCGATCCACACCGGGGAGCTGTTTTTT; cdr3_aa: CAAPAIHTGELFF
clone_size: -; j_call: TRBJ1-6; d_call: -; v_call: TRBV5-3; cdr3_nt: TGTGCCAGCAGCCCCGATTATAATTCACCCCTCCACTTT; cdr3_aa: CASSPDYNSPLHF